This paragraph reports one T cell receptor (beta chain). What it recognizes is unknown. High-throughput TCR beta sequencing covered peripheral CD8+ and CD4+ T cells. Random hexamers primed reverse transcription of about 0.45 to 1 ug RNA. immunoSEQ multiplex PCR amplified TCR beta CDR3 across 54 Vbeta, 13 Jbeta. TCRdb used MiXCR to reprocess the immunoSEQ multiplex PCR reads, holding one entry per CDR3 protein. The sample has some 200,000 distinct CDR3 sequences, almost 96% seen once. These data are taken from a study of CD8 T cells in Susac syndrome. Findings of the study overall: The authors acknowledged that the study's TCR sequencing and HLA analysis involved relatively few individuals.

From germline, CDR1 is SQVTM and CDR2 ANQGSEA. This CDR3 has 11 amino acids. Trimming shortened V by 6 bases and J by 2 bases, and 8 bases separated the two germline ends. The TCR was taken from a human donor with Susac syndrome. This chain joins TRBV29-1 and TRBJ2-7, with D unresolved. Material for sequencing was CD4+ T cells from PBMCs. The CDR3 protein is CSVAHAYEQYF. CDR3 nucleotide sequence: TGCAGCGTAGCCCATGCCTACGAGCAGTACTTC.